These 27 T cell receptor beta chains came from one sample sequenced in a study of cytomegalovirus exposure and HLA in healthy donors listed by TCRdb under 2017. Libraries came from the immunoSEQ multiplex PCR assay. The multiplex PCR relied on a mix of 60 forward primers for TCR Vbeta segments and 13 reverse primers for TCR Jbeta segments. The clones in this table, taken by TCRdb from immuneACCESS, are in-frame only. Not every clone is retained; where verified, under half of the shortfall comes from an unresolved V gene, and the cause of the rest is unknown. For this sample the table gives 150,000 to 200,000 clones, of which about 90% were detected only once. The biggest ten clones account for 0.2% to 0.3% of the sample. The specimen was PBMCs. The receptors derive from a girl in the first two years of life in good health and CMV-seronegative.

CDR3 nucleotide sequence: TGTGCCAGCAGTCGCGACAGGACCTATGGCTACACCTTC. This codes for CASSRDRTYGYTF. The genes are TRBV6-5 and TRBJ1-2; D is possibly TRBD1 (6 bases). Trimming left V 5 bases short and J 4 bases short, with 11 bases between. The CDR3 runs to 13 residues. From germline, CDR1 is MNHEY and CDR2 SVGAGI.

V usage is TRBV5-6 and J usage is TRBJ2-7; 9 nucleotides agree with TRBD2. Trimming at V came to 4 bases and at J to 4 bases, leaving 12 bases not matched to a gene. Germline V gene lookup returns CDR1 SGHDT and CDR2 YYEEEE. This CDR3 is built from 16 residues. As DNA, the CDR3 is TGTGCCAGCAGCGTAGGGACTAGCTGGGCCATTTACGAGCAGTACTTC. Protein product: CASSVGTSWAIYEQYF.

The rearrangement joins TRBV29-1 to TRBJ1-4; no clear D gene. Germline lookup yields CDR1 SQVTM and CDR2 ANQGSEA. The CDR3 consists of 13 residues. Trimming pared 4 bases from V and 6 bases from J, leaving 12 bases between. The CDR3 DNA reads as TGCAGCGTTGCCCGGGAAGCGGATGAAAAACTGTTTTTT. Encoded protein: CSVAREADEKLFF.

The chain recombines TRBV19 with TRBJ1-4; D is uncertain. The CDR3 length is 14 residues. V lost 3 bases, J lost 4 bases, and 9 bases lay in between. Germline V gives CDR1 LNHDA, CDR2 SQIVND (reference sequence). As DNA, the CDR3 is TGTGCCAGTAGTATGGGGAGGATTAATGAAAAACTGTTTTTT. This gives the protein CASSMGRINEKLFF.

This rearrangement joins TRBV19 to TRBJ2-7, with TRBD1 matching 7 bases. In germline, CDR1 is LNHDA, CDR2 SQIVND (reference sequence). V lost 0 bases, J lost 2 bases, and 10 bases stayed unmatched. The CDR3 runs to 17 residues. In nucleotides, the CDR3 is TGTGCCAGTAGTATAGATCACCTGAACAGGGGAACCTACGAGCAGTACTTC. Residues: CASSIDHLNRGTYEQYF.

The chain is built from TRBV4-3 and TRBJ2-5; TRBD2 agrees at 10 bases. The V gene's germline CDR1 is LGHNA and CDR2 YSLEER. The length of the CDR3 is 18 residues. J was trimmed by 5 bases and V by 0 bases; bases with no gene match: 12. In DNA, the CDR3 is TGCGCCAGCAGCCAAGATATTGGGCTAGCGGGAGCTCGGGAGACCCAGTACTTC. Translated: CASSQDIGLAGARETQYF.

The rearrangement uses TRBV6-1 and TRBJ1-6; 9 bases line up with TRBD1. This CDR3 has 15 amino acids. Germline V gene sequence: CDR1 MNHNS, CDR2 SASEGT. Trimming cost V 0 bases and J 9 bases; bases outside gene matches: 3. The CDR3 here is CASSEAQGASSPLHF. The CDR3 DNA reads TGTGCCAGCAGTGAAGCACAGGGGGCTAGTTCACCCCTCCACTTT.

The chain uses TRBV5-6 and TRBJ2-7; D may be TRBD2 (6 bases). Germline lookup yields CDR1 SGHDT and CDR2 YYEEEE. V lost 4 bases, J lost 2 bases, and 10 bases lay in between. The CDR3 runs to 13 residues. The CDR3 is CASSRGLTYEQYF. Here the CDR3 DNA reads TGTGCCAGCAGCCGCGGACTAACCTACGAGCAGTACTTC.

This chain joins TRBV4-2 and TRBJ2-7; 8 nucleotides align to TRBD1. Unmatched junction bases numbered 9, after V lost 2 bases and J lost 6 bases. This CDR3 contains 15 residues. Per germline, CDR1 LGHNA and CDR2 YNFKEQ. CDR3 DNA sequence: TGTGCCAGCAGCCAACCTGGGACAGGACGTCGCGAGCAGTACTTC. Translated, it gives CASSQPGTGRREQYF.

The chain joins TRBV19 to TRBJ2-7, with D possibly matching TRBD1 (6 bases). The CDR3 runs to 14 residues. Trimming removed 7 bases from V and 6 bases from J, with 19 bases in between. Germline V gives CDR1 LNHDA, CDR2 SQIVND (reference sequence). CDR3 nucleotide sequence: TGTGCCAGTACCCTTGGGGGCGTAGGAACCGAGCAGTACTTC. Residues: CASTLGGVGTEQYF. Based on the CDR3 plus reference TRBV19 and TRBJ2-7, the full variable domain is DGGITQSPKYLFRKEGQNVTLSCEQNLNHDAMYWYRQDPGQGLRLIYYSQIVNDFQKGDIAEGYSVSREKKESFPLTVTSAQKNPTAFYLCASTLGGVGTEQYFGPGTRLTVT.

This chain links TRBV19 with TRBJ2-7, with a weak D call TRBD2 (6 bases). The CDR3 is made up of 16 amino acids. With 4 bases removed from V and 5 bases from J, the gap between germline ends came to 21 bases. CDR1 and CDR2 from the germline V gene are LNHDA and SQIVND (reference sequence). The CDR3 nucleotides are TGTGCCAGTAGTACCTTAGGCAAGGGAGGTATCGACGAGCAGTACTTC. Amino acids: CASSTLGKGGIDEQYF.

The V gene is TRBV5-1, the J gene TRBJ1-2; a possible D gene is TRBD1 (5 bases). The CDR3 is 15 amino acids. Germline CDR1 reads SGHRS; CDR2 reads YFSETQ. Trimming pared 0 bases from V and 3 bases from J, leaving 12 bases between. As DNA, the CDR3 is TGCGCCAGCAGCTTGGACAGGAGAGCTGACTATGGCTACACCTTC. It encodes CASSLDRRADYGYTF.

This chain links TRBV25-1 with TRBJ2-7; TRBD1 matches at 8 bases. Germline V gene lookup returns CDR1 MGHDK and CDR2 SYGVNS. The V segment lost 6 bases and the J segment 1 base; nucleotides outside the gene matches: 8. This CDR3 spans 15 amino acids. CDR3 protein: CASRPTGQDSYEQYF. The CDR3, as DNA: TGTGCCAGCAGACCGACGGGACAGGATTCCTACGAGCAGTACTTC.

The V and J genes are TRBV5-1 and TRBJ1-4; 8 nucleotides agree with TRBD1. The CDR3 runs to 15 residues. Germline CDR1 is SGHRS and CDR2 is YFSETQ. V gave up 1 base and J gave up 8 bases; unmatched junction bases: 7. The CDR3 protein is CASSLSGTGGEKLFF. In nucleotides, the CDR3 is TGCGCCAGCAGCTTGTCCGGGACAGGAGGCGAAAAACTGTTTTTT.

This clone was seen only a few times. V usage is TRBV5-4 and J usage is TRBJ2-7; 8 bases agree with TRBD2. Germline V gene data show CDR1 as SGHNT and CDR2 as YYREEE (reference sequence). The CDR3 is made up of 12 amino acids. The V and J ends lost 4 bases and 6 bases, in that order; junction bases with no gene match: 3. The CDR3 region has the DNA TGTGCCAGCAGCGGACTAGCAGGCGAGCAGTACTTC. Translating it yields CASSGLAGEQYF.

This sequence joins TRBV18 and TRBJ1-1, with a tentative D call TRBD1 (5 bases). The CDR3 is 13 residues long. Per the germline V gene, CDR1 is KGHSH and CDR2 is LQKENI. Trimming took off 4 bases at V and 1 base at J, with 7 bases between the two ends. CDR3 DNA sequence: TGTGCCAGCTCACGCGACAGGAACACTGAAGCTTTCTTT. Its protein is CASSRDRNTEAFF.

The CDR3 loop is CASSDRAGGINEQFF. CDR3 nucleotide sequence: TGTGCCAGCAGTGATCGAGCGGGAGGTATCAATGAGCAGTTCTTC. The V call is TRBV6-1, the J call TRBJ2-1; 9 bases agree with TRBD2. From germline, CDR1 is MNHNS and CDR2 SASEGT. The J segment lost 6 bases and the V segment lost 3 bases, leaving 6 bases of the junction unmatched. The CDR3 consists of 15 residues.

This clone was detected only a few times. V usage is TRBV7-9 and J usage is TRBJ2-7; D unclear. Germline lookup yields CDR1 SEHNR and CDR2 FQNEAQ (reference sequence). V gave up 1 base and J gave up 3 bases, with 4 bases separating them. The CDR3 runs to 12 residues. The CDR3 DNA follows: TGTGCCAGCAGCTTAGGAGTCTACGAGCAGTACTTC. Its protein product is CASSLGVYEQYF.

This clone appeared a few times. The V gene is TRBV4-1, the J gene TRBJ2-7, with 8 bases fitting TRBD1. This CDR3 is built from 14 residues. Trimming cost V 5 bases and J 6 bases; bases outside gene matches: 9. Germline CDR1 and CDR2: MGHRA and YSYEKL. CDR3 DNA: TGCGCCAGCAGCTACAGACCGACAGGGGCCGAGCAGTACTTC. Protein: CASSYRPTGAEQYF.

The rearrangement joins TRBV6-1 to TRBJ2-1, with D hard to call. This CDR3 is 14 amino acids long. The V end was cut by 1 base, the J end by 2 bases, with 6 bases between. CDR1 MNHNS and CDR2 SASEGT come from the germline V gene. The chain's CDR3 is CASSEGRPYNEQFF. The CDR3 nucleotides read TGTGCCAGCAGTGAAGGGAGACCCTACAATGAGCAGTTCTTC.

This clone was recorded only once. This chain links TRBV5-4 with TRBJ2-2; 10 nucleotides line up with TRBD2. The CDR3 has 16 amino acids. Germline V lookup: CDR1 SGHNT, CDR2 YYREEE (reference sequence). J was trimmed by 5 bases and V by 5 bases; bases with no gene match: 9. Written as DNA, the CDR3 is TGTGCCAGCAGTAACCAGCGGGGGGGCAGAACCGGGGAGCTGTTTTTT. Encoded protein: CASSNQRGGRTGELFF.

The V and J genes are TRBV7-3 and TRBJ2-1; 10 bases map to TRBD1. Germline loops: CDR1 SGHTA, CDR2 FQGTGA. J was trimmed by 9 bases and V by 4 bases; bases with no gene match: 6. The CDR3 totals 14 residues. CDR3 sequence: CASSSTGGSAEQFF. The CDR3 coding sequence is TGTGCCAGCAGCTCGACAGGGGGCTCGGCTGAGCAGTTCTTC.

The chain uses TRBV15 and TRBJ2-2, with 12 bases that match TRBD2. With V trimmed by 3 bases and J by 8 bases, 7 bases remained unmatched. Germline values: CDR1 LNHNV, CDR2 YYDKDF (reference sequence). The CDR3 has 16 residues. The CDR3 DNA reads TGTGCCACCAGCAGTACGACTAGCGGGAGTGGGGGGGAGCTGTTTTTT. Its translation is CATSSTTSGSGGELFF.

This clone was picked up one time. This rearrangement joins TRBV7-9 to TRBJ1-3; D remains unclear. The V and J ends lost 7 bases and 0 bases respectively, with 19 bases between them. In germline, CDR1 is SEHNR, CDR2 FQNEAQ (reference sequence). The CDR3 extends over 17 amino acids. The CDR3 nucleotides read TGTGCCAGCATCCCTTTCCCTTCGTATCGCTCTGGAAACACCATATATTTT. It encodes CASIPFPSYRSGNTIYF.

The V gene is TRBV5-1, the J gene TRBJ1-1; 8 bases fit TRBD1. The CDR3 sequence is 16 residues long. Germline CDR1 SGHRS, CDR2 YFSETQ. The V and J ends lost 0 bases and 2 bases, in that order; junction bases with no gene match: 6. CDR3 DNA: TGCGCCAGCAGCTTGGACACTGACAGGGGAAACACTGAAGCTTTCTTT. It specifies CASSLDTDRGNTEAFF. Looking up the rest from reference TRBV5-1 and TRBJ1-1 gives the full variable domain: KAGVTQTPRYLIKTRGQQVTLSCSPISGHRSVSWYQQTPGQGLQFLFEYFSETQRNKGNFPGRFSGRQFSNSRSEMNVSTLELGDSALYLCASSLDTDRGNTEAFFGQGTRLTVV.

This chain joins TRBV5-1 and TRBJ2-7, with a possible D match to TRBD1 (5 bases). The CDR3 covers 14 residues. CDR1 and CDR2 from the germline V gene are SGHRS and YFSETQ. V was trimmed by 2 bases and J by 2 bases, leaving 11 bases between them. The CDR3: CASSFRTRTYEQYF. The CDR3 coding sequence is TGCGCCAGCAGCTTCAGGACACGAACCTACGAGCAGTACTTC.

The chain carries TRBV5-8 and TRBJ1-1; the D is unclear. V was cut by 2 bases and J by 3 bases, with 11 bases left in between. This CDR3 has 14 residues. Germline V gene sequence: CDR1 SGHTS, CDR2 YDEGEE. The CDR3 sequence: CASSLISVDTEAFF. In DNA, the CDR3 is TGTGCCAGCAGCTTAATTTCGGTCGACACTGAAGCTTTCTTT.